This T cell receptor (beta chain) was obtained from a study of vaccination effects on CD4 cells after COVID-19. At the level of the study: Two-dose vaccination with either BNT162b2 or mRNA-1273 was given to the participants. Findings and caveats of the study: Among infection- and vaccine-induced clones, marked clonal contraction occurred late after vaccination.

This CDR3 is built from 14 residues. The V end was cut by 6 bases, the J end by 0 bases, with 9 bases between. The germline V gene has CDR1 MDHEN and CDR2 SYDVKM. Details on this clone: Its target is unknown.

Subsequent to ten to eleven days of culture, CD4+ T cells were isolated. The authors replaced half the medium with IL-2 medium on days 3 and 7. Sequencing was performed with immunoSEQ multiplex PCR; in TCRdb, only in-frame clones are kept and a portion is missing. The repertoire consists of 45,000 or so clones, with around 76% occurring once and the leading ten covering around 11%. Sequences were derived from CD4+ T cells from PBMCs cultured without peptide, sampled before COVID-19 vaccination. This chain uses TRBV28 with TRBJ1-3, with D unclear. The origin of this receptor is a human donor who had a prior SARS-CoV-2 infection. In DNA, the CDR3 is TGTGCCAGCAGCTCCCCGGGCTCTGGAAACACCATATATTTT. Its protein is CASSSPGSGNTIYF.